This TCR beta chain was sequenced in a study of T cell responses to AZD1222 COVID-19 vaccine. TCRdb's table, derived via immunoSEQ multiplex PCR, lists solely in-frame clones and lacks some. The table records 90,000 to 110,000 clones, about 88% of them present only once. Germline V lookup: CDR1 SNHLY, CDR2 FYNNEI. V gave up 6 bases and J gave up 7 bases, with 21 bases separating them. The CDR3 is 15 residues long. This sequence originates from an adult in good health. The sample in question was peripheral blood, obtained on day 0 of AZD1222 vaccination. J is TRBJ1-2 and V is TRBV2; D might be TRBD1 (5 bases). The CDR3 DNA is TGTGCCAGCAGGGTAGACAGAGTCGTCTCCTCTGGCTACACCTTC. It is translated as CASRVDRVVSSGYTF.